A single sample gave rise to the 6 T cell receptor beta chains below, sequenced in a study of blood T cell dynamics during melanoma immunotherapy. Sample time point: week 3, after first cycle of checkpoint inhibitor. The method was immunoSEQ multiplex PCR; TCRdb's version includes in-frame clones alone and lacks a portion of them. This table has some 13,000 clones, 70% to 90% appearing once. The sample here was blood, taken from a patient treated with checkpoint blockade. The receptors come from a human donor with melanoma.

The CDR3, as DNA: TGTGCCAGTAGTATAGCCGGGCGGGAGACTGAGCAGTTCTTC. Residues: CASSIAGRETEQFF. This sequence joins TRBV19 and TRBJ2-1, with 7 positions matching TRBD2. Unmatched junction bases numbered 6, after V lost 1 base and J lost 9 bases. Germline CDR1 is LNHDA and CDR2 is SQIVND (reference sequence). This CDR3 comprises 14 residues.

The chain has TRBV7-2 and TRBJ2-7; TRBD2 aligns across 9 bases. The V and J ends lost 1 base and 7 bases, in that order; junction bases with no gene match: 8. The CDR3 covers 15 residues. CDR1 and CDR2 from the germline V gene are SGHTA and FQGNSA. CDR3 sequence (DNA): TGTGCCAGCAGCTTAGGGGCGGGAGGGCCAGAAGAGCAGTACTTC. Amino acid sequence: CASSLGAGGPEEQYF.

This rearrangement joins TRBV19 to TRBJ2-4; TRBD2 matches 8 bases. The CDR3 runs 16 residues. Germline CDR1 LNHDA, CDR2 SQIVND (reference sequence). The trim removed 7 bases at V and 3 bases at J, leaving 11 bases unmatched. In DNA form, the CDR3 reads TGTGCCAGTACCACGGGGGCGGGAGGACTCAAAAACATTCAGTACTTC. It is translated as CASTTGAGGLKNIQYF.

The rearrangement links TRBV5-1 to TRBJ2-3; 8 positions agree with TRBD2. Trimming took 4 bases from V and 0 from J; bases not matched to a gene: 7. Germline lookup yields CDR1 SGHRS and CDR2 YFSETQ. This CDR3 contains 16 residues. The CDR3 spells CASSPSGRESTDTQYF. CDR3 sequence (DNA): TGCGCCAGCAGCCCCTCCGGGAGGGAGAGCACAGATACGCAGTATTTT.

The gene calls are TRBV11-3 and TRBJ1-1, with a possible D match to TRBD1 (5 bases). The CDR3 contains 13 residues. V lost 4 bases, J lost 1 base, and 7 bases lay in between. Germline CDR1 reads SGHNT; CDR2 reads YENEEA. The CDR3 DNA reads TGTGCCAGCAGCTATGACAGGAACACTGAAGCTTTCTTT. Translated: CASSYDRNTEAFF. Full variable domain (outside the CDR3, taken from reference TRBV11-3 and TRBJ1-1): EAGVVQSPRYKIIEKKQPVAFWCNPISGHNTLYWYLQNLGQGPELLIRYENEEAVDDSQLPKDRFSAERLKGVDSTLKIQPAELGDSAVYLCASSYDRNTEAFFGQGTRLTVV.

V is TRBV7-6 and J is TRBJ2-2; 7 bases line up with TRBD2. CDR1 and CDR2 (germline): SGHVS, FNYEAQ. The CDR3 runs 16 residues. V lost 5 bases to trimming and J lost 8 bases; unmatched junction nucleotides: 14. The CDR3 nucleotides read TGTGCCAGCAGCCCTTCATCGGGGAGGGCAACGGGGGAGCTGTTTTTT. It encodes CASSPSSGRATGELFF.